The rows below give T cell receptor beta chains drawn from one sample of a study of blood T cell repertoires in COVID-19. TCRdb's table, derived via immunoSEQ multiplex PCR, lists solely in-frame clones and lacks some. Of about 120,000 clones in the sample, approximately 80% are singletons; the top ten hold 7.9%. The sample comprised peripheral blood. Source of these receptors: a human donor in a cohort sampled during active COVID-19. CDR3s include the opening cysteine and the closing phenylalanine or tryptophan. The D gene is left open where the match is weak. The size entry is marked missing in some rows and otherwise reads once, few, many or a size class.

CDR3 protein	CDR3 DNA	D gene	V gene	J gene	clone size
CASSPQSYNEQFF	TGTGCCAGCAGCCCCCAGTCCTACAATGAGCAGTTCTTC	.	TRBV28	TRBJ2-1	few
CASARSENEKLFF	TGTGCCAGCGCGCGGTCCGAAAATGAAAAACTGTTTTTT	.	TRBV27	TRBJ1-4	few
CASSAPDRGGEQYF	TGTGCCAGCAGCGCTCCGGACAGGGGGGGGGAGCAGTACTTC	TRBD1	TRBV28	TRBJ2-7	.
CASSPRTGTAYGYTF	TGTGCCAGCAGCCCCCGGACAGGGACGGCCTATGGCTACACCTTC	TRBD1	TRBV9	TRBJ1-2	.
CASSLTLAGPPLQYF	TGTGCCAGCAGTTTAACTTTAGCGGGACCGCCTCTACAGTACTTC	TRBD2	TRBV28	TRBJ2-7	.
CASGDSGTLYEQYF	TGTGCCAGCGGGGATAGCGGGACCCTCTACGAGCAGTACTTC	TRBD2	TRBV27	TRBJ2-7	.
CASSLRGGREQYF	TGTGCCAGCAGCTTGAGAGGAGGGCGGGAGCAGTACTTC	.	TRBV13	TRBJ2-7	.
CASSLGPGSYEQYF	TGCGCCAGCAGCTTGGGGCCGGGGTCCTACGAGCAGTACTTC	.	TRBV5-1	TRBJ2-7	.
CASSDANLSYF	TGTGCCAGCAGTGACGCTAATTTGTCATACTTC	.	TRBV2	TRBJ2-7	.
CASSQEGQGGNQPQHF	TGCGCCAGCAGCCAAGAGGGTCAGGGTGGCAATCAGCCCCAGCATTTT	.	TRBV4-1	TRBJ1-5	.
CASSLRTGGESQYF	TGTGCCAGCAGCCTCCGGACAGGGGGAGAATCCCAGTACTTC	TRBD1	TRBV11-2	TRBJ2-5	.
CASSLDRRTGGVNEQYF	TGTGCCAGCAGCTTGGATAGGAGGACAGGGGGCGTTAACGAGCAGTACTTC	TRBD1	TRBV5-6	TRBJ2-7	.
CASSQLTAPLDSPLHF	TGCGCCAGCAGCCAACTGACAGCGCCTTTAGATTCACCCCTCCACTTT	.	TRBV4-1	TRBJ1-6	.
CASSIGAPPSYEQYF	TGTGCCAGCAGCATAGGGGCTCCCCCCTCCTACGAGCAGTACTTC	.	TRBV11-2	TRBJ2-7	.
CASSLTGSYEQYF	TGTGCCAGCAGCTTGACAGGATCCTACGAGCAGTACTTC	.	TRBV5-4	TRBJ2-7	.
CASSAILGAYEQYF	TGTGCCAGTAGCGCCATACTGGGGGCTTACGAGCAGTACTTC	.	TRBV19	TRBJ2-7	.
CASSYRGQGSSPLHF	TGTGCCAGCAGTTACCGTGGACAGGGTAGCTCACCCCTCCACTTT	TRBD1	TRBV6-6	TRBJ1-6	.
CASSAGMNTEAFF	TGTGCCAGCTCAGCAGGGATGAACACTGAAGCTTTCTTT	.	TRBV18	TRBJ1-1	.
CASSRTGGDEQYF	TGTGCCAGCAGCCGGACAGGGGGCGACGAGCAGTACTTC	TRBD1	TRBV7-2	TRBJ2-7	.
CASSWGVGTEAFF	TGCGCCAGCAGTTGGGGAGTAGGGACTGAAGCTTTCTTT	.	TRBV10-1	TRBJ1-1	.
CASRRDRGRLTEAFF	TGTGCCAGCAGGCGCGATAGGGGGCGCCTAACTGAAGCTTTCTTT	TRBD1	TRBV2	TRBJ1-1	.
CASRGDGELFF	TGCGCCAGCCGGGGGGACGGGGAGCTGTTTTTT	TRBD2	TRBV10-1	TRBJ2-2	few
CASSLTEENTEAFF	TGTGCCAGTAGTCTGACAGAAGAGAACACTGAAGCTTTCTTT	.	TRBV19	TRBJ1-1	.
CASSLGAGYEAFF	TGTGCCAGCAGCCTTGGGGCGGGGTATGAAGCTTTCTTT	.	TRBV21-1	TRBJ1-1	.
CASSDPGQGYSDEQFF	TGTGCCAGCAGTGACCCGGGACAGGGGTACTCCGATGAGCAGTTCTTC	TRBD1	TRBV2	TRBJ2-1	.
CASSERVDRGPTYEQYF	TGTGCCAGCAGTGAAAGGGTTGACAGGGGGCCGACCTACGAGCAGTACTTC	TRBD1	TRBV6-1	TRBJ2-7	.
CASSLGTSSYEQYF	TGCGCCAGCAGCCTCGGGACTAGTAGTTACGAGCAGTACTTC	TRBD2	TRBV5-1	TRBJ2-7	.
CASSFYRDSGNTIYF	TGTGCCAGCAGCTTCTACCGCGACTCTGGAAACACCATATATTTT	.	TRBV13	TRBJ1-3	.
CASSQEGTGPPSGYTF	TGTGCCAGCAGCCAAGAGGGGACAGGGCCACCCTCTGGCTACACCTTC	TRBD1	TRBV4-2	TRBJ1-2	.
CSVEGLRNEQFF	TGCAGCGTTGAAGGGTTGAGGAATGAGCAGTTCTTC	.	TRBV29-1	TRBJ2-1	.
CASSFFSTETGGYTF	TGCGCCAGCAGCTTTTTCTCGACCGAAACAGGCGGCTACACCTTC	.	TRBV5-1	TRBJ1-2	once
CASSSRVSGRNEQFF	TGTGCCAGCAGTTCCAGGGTTAGCGGGAGGAATGAGCAGTTCTTC	TRBD2	TRBV11-3	TRBJ2-1	.
CASSLSGRSSYEQYF	TGTGCCAGTAGTCTCAGCGGGAGAAGCTCCTACGAGCAGTACTTC	TRBD2	TRBV19	TRBJ2-7	.
CAWISSNNYGYTF	TGTGCCTGGATTTCAAGCAATAACTATGGCTACACCTTC	.	TRBV30	TRBJ1-2	.
CASSTGTGGNQPQHF	TGTGCCAGCAGTACCGGGACAGGCGGCAATCAGCCCCAGCATTTT	TRBD1	TRBV27	TRBJ1-5	.
CASSLEGQGLYEQYF	TGTGCCAGCAGCTTAGAGGGACAGGGGTTATACGAGCAGTACTTC	TRBD1	TRBV7-2	TRBJ2-7	.
CASSLGQGSDEKLFF	TGTGCCAGCAGTTTAGGGCAGGGATCTGATGAAAAACTGTTTTTT	.	TRBV27	TRBJ1-4	once
CSASHLPSNTEAFF	TGCAGTGCTAGTCACCTCCCCAGTAACACTGAAGCTTTCTTT	.	TRBV20-1	TRBJ1-1	.
CASSLGGTGPYEQYF	TGCGCCAGCAGCTTAGGAGGGACTGGCCCCTACGAGCAGTACTTC	.	TRBV5-1	TRBJ2-7	.
CASSLEGQVQETQYF	TGTGCCAGCAGCTTAGAGGGACAGGTACAAGAGACCCAGTACTTC	TRBD1	TRBV7-6	TRBJ2-5	once
CASSGTDEKLFF	TGCGCCAGCTCCGGGACAGATGAAAAACTGTTTTTT	TRBD1	TRBV5-1	TRBJ1-4	.
CASSPFSGGVHYEQYF	TGCGCCAGCAGCCCTTTTAGCGGGGGCGTTCACTACGAGCAGTACTTC	TRBD2	TRBV4-1	TRBJ2-7	.
CASSQVRTGVYNEQFF	TGTGCCAGCAGCCAAGTCCGGACAGGCGTCTACAATGAGCAGTTCTTC	TRBD1	TRBV3-1/TRBV3-2	TRBJ2-1	.
CAWRWGLEYGYTF	TGTGCCTGGAGATGGGGGCTGGAGTATGGCTACACCTTC	.	TRBV30	TRBJ1-2	.
CASSLSGEQYF	TGTGCCAGCAGCTTGTCGGGGGAGCAGTACTTC	.	TRBV5-6	TRBJ2-7	.
CASSGAGRANQPQHF	TGTGCCAGCAGCGGCGCAGGGAGGGCGAATCAGCCCCAGCATTTT	.	TRBV28	TRBJ1-5	once
CASRPMDAGSYEQYF	TGTGCCAGCAGGCCCATGGACGCGGGATCCTACGAGCAGTACTTC	.	TRBV6-5	TRBJ2-7	.
CASSPPGDRAPATYGYTF	TGTGCCAGCTCACCACCGGGGGACAGGGCGCCTGCTACTTATGGCTACACCTTC	TRBD1	TRBV18	TRBJ1-2	.
CSAQGLGEKLFF	TGCAGCGCACAGGGGTTGGGGGAAAAACTGTTTTTT	TRBD1	TRBV29-1	TRBJ1-4	once
CASSEVGRAEQYF	TGTGCCAGCAGTGAAGTAGGCAGGGCGGAGCAGTACTTC	.	TRBV2	TRBJ2-7	.
CASSSRDRGKETQYF	TGTGCCAGTAGTAGCCGGGACAGGGGAAAAGAGACCCAGTACTTC	TRBD1	TRBV19	TRBJ2-5	.
CASSEVRASGSYEQYF	TGTGCCAGCAGTGAAGTTCGGGCTAGCGGAAGTTACGAGCAGTACTTC	TRBD2	TRBV6-1	TRBJ2-7	.
CASGFGQFTEAFF	TGTGCTAGTGGTTTTGGGCAGTTCACTGAAGCTTTCTTT	.	TRBV12-5	TRBJ1-1	.
CASTDQGGLAGTEQYF	TGTGCCAGCACCGATCAGGGGGGACTAGCGGGAACCGAGCAGTACTTC	.	TRBV21-1	TRBJ2-7	.
CASSLKQGHSPLHF	TGTGCCAGCAGCTTGAAACAGGGACATTCACCCCTCCACTTT	.	TRBV5-6	TRBJ1-6	few
CAWSVQAGVQPQHF	TGTGCCTGGAGTGTACAGGCAGGGGTTCAGCCCCAGCATTTT	.	TRBV30	TRBJ1-5	.
CASSPGGYEQYF	TGTGCCAGCAGCCCCGGAGGGTACGAGCAGTACTTC	.	TRBV5-6	TRBJ2-7	.